This passage covers 18 T cell receptor beta chains from one sample sequenced in a study of cytomegalovirus exposure and HLA in healthy donors. Researchers ran the PCR with 60 Vbeta and 13 Jbeta primers. Only in-frame clones appear in the TCRdb table, and some are missing; sequencing was by immunoSEQ multiplex PCR. The sample lists some 130,000 clones, about 74% occurring once. Source material: PBMCs. Receptor source: a man between 25 and 39 years old in good health and CMV-seronegative.

In its sample, this clone was seen a few times. The chain is built from TRBV2 and TRBJ2-2; D remains ambiguous. Trimming removed 3 bases from V and 1 base from J, with 9 bases in between. This CDR3 spans 15 amino acids. Germline V gene lookup returns CDR1 SNHLY and CDR2 FYNNEI. The CDR3 sequence: CASSEARLNTGELFF. CDR3 DNA sequence: TGTGCCAGCAGTGAGGCGCGGTTGAACACCGGGGAGCTGTTTTTT.

The rearrangement joins TRBV6-1 to TRBJ1-2; 8 bases are shared with TRBD1. V trimming: 1 base; J trimming: 8 bases; junction bases outside the gene matches: 6. The CDR3 sequence is 14 residues long. CDR1 is MNHNS, CDR2 SASEGT, per germline. Here the CDR3 reads CASSEVLTGAGYTF. CDR3 bases: TGTGCCAGCAGTGAAGTTTTGACAGGGGCGGGCTACACCTTC.

The rearrangement uses TRBV30 and TRBJ2-2; D unresolved. The CDR3 consists of 14 residues. Germline V gene data show CDR1 as GTSNPN and CDR2 as SVGIG (reference sequence). V lost 7 bases, J lost 4 bases, and 16 bases lay in between. The CDR3 bases are TGTGCCTCGCAGGCCTCGACCTCCACCGGGGAGCTGTTTTTT. It translates to CASQASTSTGELFF.

This clone was observed a handful of times. The chain carries TRBV9 and TRBJ2-6, with D perhaps matching TRBD2 (7 bases). The germline V gene encodes CDR1 SGDLS and CDR2 YYNGEE. V was shortened by 4 bases and J by 3 bases, with 11 bases between the two germline ends. This CDR3 has 15 amino acids. CDR3 residues: CASSLGGLGANVLTF. CDR3 in DNA: TGTGCCAGCAGCCTCGGGGGGCTTGGGGCCAACGTCCTGACTTTC.

The J gene is TRBJ2-1, the V gene TRBV11-1, with a weak D call TRBD2 (7 bases). Looked up from germline, CDR1 is SGHAT and CDR2 is FQDESV (reference sequence). This CDR3 contains 15 residues. Trimming pared 3 bases from V and 5 bases from J, leaving 14 bases between. CDR3 in amino acids: CASSFGGGGNNEQFF. The CDR3 nucleotides are TGTGCCAGCAGCTTCGGGGGCGGGGGAAACAATGAGCAGTTCTTC.

This sequence joins TRBV11-2 and TRBJ2-5, with 8 bases identical to TRBD2. Germline CDR1 reads SGHAT; CDR2 reads FQNNGV. The CDR3 spans 17 residues. V shed 1 base, J shed 3 bases, and the junction held 10 bases outside the gene matches. CDR3 sequence (DNA): TGTGCCAGCAGCTTAGTTGCGGGAGGACACCTAAAAGAGACCCAGTACTTC. Encoded protein: CASSLVAGGHLKETQYF.

V usage is TRBV11-2 and J usage is TRBJ2-6; 9 bases fit TRBD1. Germline values: CDR1 SGHAT, CDR2 FQNNGV. The V gene end was trimmed by 5 bases and the J gene end by 3 bases; junction bases not matched to a gene: 11. CDR3 size: 18 residues. The CDR3 DNA follows: TGTGCCAGCAGCCCAATAGGACAGGGGTCTGATGGGGCCAACGTCCTGACTTTC. Amino acids: CASSPIGQGSDGANVLTF.

This sequence joins TRBV10-3 and TRBJ2-3; 9 bases line up with TRBD1. The V gene's germline CDR1 is ENHRY and CDR2 SYGVKD. V lost 9 bases and J lost 3; bases outside the gene matches: 4. This CDR3 contains 13 residues. CDR3 loop: CAIQGAGTDTQYF. The DNA for the CDR3 is TGTGCCATACAGGGGGCGGGAACAGATACGCAGTATTTT.

The chain links TRBV9 to TRBJ2-5; 9 nucleotides match TRBD2. Germline assignment: CDR1 SGDLS and CDR2 YYNGEE. V trimming: 0 bases; J trimming: 4 bases; junction bases outside the gene matches: 16. CDR3 length equals 19 residues. Written as DNA, the CDR3 is TGTGCCAGCAGCGTAGGTCAGGCTAGCGGGAAGATCTTGGGAGAGACCCAGTACTTC. Protein product: CASSVGQASGKILGETQYF.

The CDR3 DNA is TGTGCCAGCTCAGCGACTAGCGGGAGCCAAAATGAGCAGTTCTTC. Translation: CASSATSGSQNEQFF. J is TRBJ2-1 and V is TRBV18; TRBD2 agrees at 12 bases. CDR3 length: 15 residues. Losses at the gene ends were 5 bases for V and 7 bases for J; bases not matched to a gene: 6. Germline CDR1 and CDR2: KGHSH and LQKENI.

The rearrangement links TRBV10-3 to TRBJ1-2; possible D gene TRBD1, 6 bases. This CDR3 contains 15 residues. Germline assignment: CDR1 ENHRY and CDR2 SYGVKD. The germline V and J ends were trimmed by 3 bases and 5 bases, with 16 bases remaining between them. CDR3 protein: CAISDGPGTPYGYTF. In DNA, the CDR3 is TGTGCCATCAGTGACGGGCCCGGGACACCATATGGCTACACCTTC.

The rearrangement joins TRBV10-3 to TRBJ1-5; TRBD1 might be the D (6 bases). Germline lookup yields CDR1 ENHRY and CDR2 SYGVKD. The V and J ends lost 3 bases and 3 bases respectively, with 12 bases between them. The CDR3 runs to 15 residues. The CDR3 region has the DNA TGTGCCATCAGTGAAGCAGGGGAAATCAATCAGCCCCAGCATTTT. Encoded protein: CAISEAGEINQPQHF.

The chain links TRBV6-4 to TRBJ2-1; 7 nucleotides line up with TRBD2. The CDR3 consists of 15 residues. Germline loops: CDR1 MRHNA, CDR2 SNTAGT. The V and J ends lost 2 bases and 7 bases, in that order; junction bases with no gene match: 8. The CDR3 here is CASSDRDYHKNEQFF. The CDR3 nucleotides are TGTGCCAGCAGTGACCGGGACTACCATAAGAATGAGCAGTTCTTC.

The chain recombines TRBV21-1 with TRBJ1-3. TRBV21-1 constitutes a pseudogene. The CDR3 length is 19 residues. The CDR3 sequence is CASTTFKSGGACYGNTIYF. The CDR3 DNA reads as TGTGCCAGCACCACCTTTAAAAGCGGGGGGGCTTGCTATGGAAACACCATATATTTT.

V usage is TRBV5-6 and J usage is TRBJ2-7; 15 nucleotides agree with TRBD2. V trimming: 7 bases; J trimming: 4 bases; junction bases outside the gene matches: 3. Germline CDR1 is SGHDT and CDR2 is YYEEEE. The length of the CDR3 is 14 residues. In DNA, the CDR3 is TGTGCCAGCCACGGACTAGCGGGAGGGTACGAGCAGTACTTC. This translates into CASHGLAGGYEQYF. The variable domain in full, with the rest retrieved from reference TRBV5-6 and TRBJ2-7, is DAGVTQSPTHLIKTRGQQVTLRCSPKSGHDTVSWYQQALGQGPQFIFQYYEEEERQRGNFPDRFSGHQFPNYSSELNVNALLLGDSALYLCASHGLAGGYEQYFGPGTRLTVT.

The genes are TRBV28 and TRBJ2-7; TRBD1 aligns across 8 bases. This CDR3 is built from 16 residues. Germline assignment: CDR1 MDHEN and CDR2 SYDVKM. Germline trimming cut 2 bases from V and 3 bases from J; bases unmatched to any gene: 9. The CDR3 DNA reads TGTGCCAGCAGTTTAACGGGGAGGACAGGGAGCTACGAGCAGTACTTC. Translating it yields CASSLTGRTGSYEQYF.

This chain joins TRBV13 and TRBJ2-7; 9 positions match TRBD1. Germline CDR1 reads PRHDT; CDR2 reads FYEKMQ (reference sequence). This CDR3 is built from 14 residues. J gave up 6 bases and V 8 bases, and 11 bases lay outside the gene matches. CDR3 nucleotide sequence: TGTGCCAGCGGACGGGACAGGGCTTTCGCCGAGCAGTACTTC. As protein: CASGRDRAFAEQYF. The complete variable domain, with remaining parts taken from reference TRBV13 and TRBJ2-7, reads AAGVIQSPRHLIKEKRETATLKCYPIPRHDTVYWYQQGPGQDPQFLISFYEKMQSDKGSIPDRFSAQQFSDYHSELNMSSLELGDSALYFCASGRDRAFAEQYFGPGTRLTVT.

The V gene is TRBV7-8, the J gene TRBJ2-1; 14 nucleotides line up with TRBD2. This CDR3 is 15 amino acids long. Germline V gene sequence: CDR1 SGHVS, CDR2 FQNEAQ. The V gene end was trimmed by 5 bases and the J gene end by 6 bases; junction bases not matched to a gene: 3. The CDR3 coding sequence is TGTGCCAGCAGCGGTGGGACTAGCGGGAGCAATGAGCAGTTCTTC. It is translated as CASSGGTSGSNEQFF.